Below are 10 T cell receptor delta chains sequenced from a single sample in a study of gamma-delta chains in newborns, infants, children (dated by TCRdb to the late 2010s). The data were produced on an Illumina MiSeq. Identical DNA sequences were merged into single rows after TCRdb reprocessed the public reads with CATT. The sample data list approximately 12,000 delta-chain clones, and about 10% of these were observed just once. About 3.5% of the sample is held by the ten biggest clonotypes. Input material: blood. These receptors all stem from a child who was a newborn, infant or young child, either healthy, febrile or measles-vaccinated (not recorded which).

In this sample, this clone turned up a few times. Germline is not matched at one junction end, which may reflect a read error. The chain couples TRDV2 to TRDJ1; 13 bases are a match to TRDD3. Germline V gives CDR1 GEAIGNYY, CDR2 EKD. This CDR3 region has 20 residues. In DNA, the CDR3 is TGTGCCTGTGACACCGTCGTAACTGGGGGATACGCAATTTATCCCGATAAACTCATTTTT. This sequence encodes CACDTVVTGGYAIYPDKLIF.

Only a few counts were recorded for this clone. This sample also contains other DNA sequences that code for the same CDR3. The CDR3 DNA reads TGTGCCTGTGACACCGTAGGGACGTACACCGATAAACTCATCTTT. Protein product: CACDTVGTYTDKLIF. The rearrangement uses TRDV2 and TRDJ1; D unclear. V lost 0 bases, J lost 0 bases, and 10 bases lay in between. The CDR3 consists of 15 residues. Germline CDR1 GEAIGNYY, CDR2 EKD.

With regard to this clone: Other DNA sequences in the same sample also yield this CDR3. V and J are TRDV2 and TRDJ3, with D possibly being TRDD3 (6 bases). CDR1 and CDR2 (germline): GEAIGNYY, EKD. Trimming took off 1 base at V and 0 bases at J, with 12 bases between the two ends. This CDR3 has 18 residues. The CDR3 coding sequence is TGTGCCTGTGACACTGGGGGTCCTAGCTCCTGGGACACCCGACAGATGTTTTTC. As protein: CACDTGGPSSWDTRQMFF.

This clone was seen more than once but under ten times. This chain uses TRDV2 with TRDJ1; weak D call: TRDD3 (5 bases). The CDR3 has 15 residues. Germline CDR1 is GEAIGNYY and CDR2 is EKD. Trimming cost V 0 bases and J 0 bases, with 10 bases left between them. CDR3 sequence reads: CACDTLGSDTDKLIF. CDR3 DNA: TGTGCCTGTGACACCTTGGGGTCGGACACCGATAAACTCATCTTT.

In its sample, this clone was seen a few times. The V gene lacks a call, and TRDJ1 is the J gene. The CDR3 covers 18 residues. The chain's CDR3 is CACDPVSSGTAEKFKLIF. In DNA, the CDR3 is TGTGCCTGTGACCCCGTCAGTTCTGGAACCGCCGAAAAATTTAAACTCATCTTT.

The rearrangement links TRDV2 to TRDJ1, with 8 bases fitting TRDD3. J was trimmed by 0 bases and V by 3 bases; bases with no gene match: 32. The germline gives CDR1 GEAIGNYY, CDR2 EKD. The CDR3 runs to 24 residues. The CDR3 sequence: CACDLLAHHQLGGARFRYTDKLIF. CDR3 DNA: TGTGCCTGTGACCTGCTCGCCCACCACCAACTGGGGGGCGCCCGATTCCGATACACCGATAAACTCATCTTT.

The chain links TRDV2 to TRDJ1; 10 bases map to TRDD3. CDR3 length equals 19 residues. The germline V gene has CDR1 GEAIGNYY and CDR2 EKD. The junction had 15 bases not matched to a gene; V was cut back by 3 bases and J by 0 bases. The CDR3 DNA sequence: TGTGCCTGTGACGGAGTGGAAGGGGGATACGCTCCCTACACCGATAAACTCATCTTT. Translated: CACDGVEGGYAPYTDKLIF.

By its share, this clone is medium-sized. CDR3 loop: CACDPVLANRTPDKLIF. Written as DNA, the CDR3 is TGTGCCTGTGACCCAGTACTGGCAAACCGAACACCAGATAAACTCATCTTT. The chain joins TRDV2 to TRDJ1; D might be TRDD3 (5 bases). Trimming left V 3 bases short and J 5 bases short, with 24 bases between. Germline V gives CDR1 GEAIGNYY, CDR2 EKD. CDR3 size: 17 residues.

This clone was picked up a small number of times. This chain connects TRDV2 to TRDJ1, with D tentatively TRDD3 (6 bases). The CDR3 has 19 amino acids. V was trimmed by 0 bases and J by 4 bases, leaving 26 bases between them. CDR1 and CDR2 (germline): GEAIGNYY, EKD. The CDR3 sequence is CACDTVGYIGHDLLDKLIF. The CDR3 DNA sequence: TGTGCCTGTGACACCGTGGGATATATCGGGCACGACCTCCTCGATAAACTCATCTTT.

The chain has TRDV2 and TRDJ1; 10 bases fit TRDD3. This CDR3 is 17 amino acids long. In germline, CDR1 is GEAIGNYY, CDR2 EKD. V lost 0 bases to trimming and J lost 2 bases; unmatched junction nucleotides: 8. CDR3: CACDTGVLLGDTDKLIF. Here the CDR3 DNA reads TGTGCCTGTGACACCGGGGTCCTACTGGGGGATACCGATAAACTCATCTTT.